The T cell receptor (beta chain) under discussion was sequenced for a study of CD8+CD57+ T cells in acquired aplastic anemia. Profiling that covered TCR beta VDJ and CDR3 relied on genomic DNA as its template. TCRdb itself ran the reads through MiXCR, one entry per CDR3 protein. Among hundreds of thousands of distinct CDR3 sequences listed, approximately 45% were seen once. V was shortened by 5 bases and J by 5 bases, with 18 bases between the two germline ends. Germline V lookup: CDR1 LNHNV, CDR2 YYDKDF (reference sequence). The CDR3 is 15 residues long. Sequencing was done on patients that had shown CD8+CD57+ cell expansion by flow cytometry.

Sample: sorted CD4+, CD8+, or CD8+CD57+ T cells (not recorded which) from PBMCs. The chain is built from TRBV15 and TRBJ2-5; a possible D gene is TRBD1 (5 bases). This sequence was found in a human donor with aplastic anemia. CDR3 region: CATSSSMTVMETQYF. CDR3 in DNA: TGTGCCACCAGCTCAAGCATGACAGTCATGGAGACCCAGTACTTC.